The clone carrying this TCR beta chain turned up a few times. What it recognizes is unknown. The sample belongs to a study of T cells in Graves' hyperthyroidism and ophthalmopathy. Study observations and caveats: Classification by a 13 V-J model distinguished ophthalmopathy from stable hyperthyroidism.

Calling Graves' hyperthyroidism stable meant ophthalmopathy did not progress within 18 months. Patients aged 18 to 65 had newly diagnosed hyperthyroidism of under 2 months' duration. The CDR3 runs to 14 residues. Germline V lookup: CDR1 DFQATT, CDR2 SNEGSKA (reference sequence). Amplified regions were TCR beta CDR3 sequences from RNA transcripts. In the first-round RT-PCR of the TCR CDR3, the HTBI primer set was used. One entry per CDR3 protein, called by TCRdb with MiXCR from the multiplex PCR reads. The table has about 740,000 distinct CDR3 sequences, 14% seen once. The sequence derives from a young woman with Graves' hyperthyroidism. The chain joins TRBV20-1 to TRBJ2-1; the match to TRBD2 covers 15 bases. The J call may be faulty, since TRBJ2-7 better matches the DNA end. Specimen: blood. This CDR3 is CSARGLAGGDEQYF. The DNA of the CDR3 is TGCAGTGCAAGGGGACTAGCGGGAGGAGATGAGCAGTACTTC.